The T cell receptor beta chain described here comes from a study of T cells in Graves' hyperthyroidism and ophthalmopathy. Whole-study results and caveats: Blood also carried most thyroid clonotypes expanded above 0.001.

The CDR3 has 12 residues. CDR1 DFQATT and CDR2 SNEGSKA come from the germline V gene (reference sequence). V was trimmed by 4 bases and J by 7 bases, leaving 13 bases between them. The TCR beta CDR3 regions underwent amplification using RNA transcripts as the source. First-round RT-PCR with HTBI primers amplified the TCR CDR3 region. TCRdb independently ran MiXCR on the multiplex PCR reads; one entry per CDR3 protein. The sample lists 350,000 to 450,000 distinct CDR3 sequences, roughly 15% seen once, with 34% in the top ten. This clonotype was observed at least ten times. Its target is not known. Patients were aged 18 to 65, had disease duration under 2 months, and had newly diagnosed hyperthyroidism. Every diagnosis used clinical symptoms, serum thyroxine and TRAb, thyroid ultrasound and orbital computed tomography. Any symptoms of ophthalmopathy came after the first hyperthyroidism diagnosis, from which the blood sample dates.

The sequence came from a woman in her 30s with Graves' hyperthyroidism that later progressed to Graves' ophthalmopathy. Material for sequencing was blood. The chain carries TRBV20-1 and TRBJ1-1; D ambiguous. The CDR3 sequence is CSAKDKEIEAFF. CDR3 nucleotide sequence: TGCAGTGCTAAGGATAAGGAAATTGAAGCTTTCTTT.